The rows below give T cell receptor beta chains drawn from one sample of a study of T cell responses to AZD1222 COVID-19 vaccine. Only in-frame clones appear in the TCRdb table, and some are missing; sequencing was by immunoSEQ multiplex PCR. The sample has 150,000 to 200,000 clones, 91% seen once. The sequencing used peripheral blood, collected 28 days after the second AZD1222 dose. These TCRs come from an adult who received the AZD1222 COVID-19 vaccine. Both conserved end residues are part of each CDR3. D genes are given only for firm matches. Clone sizes are given selectively: once, few, many, or a class where the clone is expanded.

>-|TRBV4-1|TRBD2|TRBJ2-7
TGCGCCAGCAGCCAATCCGGGACTAGCGGGATAAGCTCCTACGAGCAGTACTTC
CASSQSGTSGISSYEQYF
>-|TRBV19|-|TRBJ1-5
TGTGCCAGCCGGGACCCCAATCAGCCCCAGCATTTT
CASRDPNQPQHF
>-|TRBV13|TRBD1|TRBJ2-2
TGTGCCAGCAGCCCACAGGGGGGAAACACCGGGGAGCTGTTTTTT
CASSPQGGNTGELFF
>once|TRBV29-1|TRBD1|TRBJ1-1
TGCAGCGTTTCGGGACAGGGGGCGGTGGAAGCTTTCTTT
CSVSGQGAVEAFF
>-|TRBV28|-|TRBJ1-2
TGTGCCAGCAGTTTAAGGGGGGGCGCAGAAGGCTACACCTTC
CASSLRGGAEGYTF
>-|TRBV5-1|TRBD1|TRBJ2-7
TGCGCCAGCAGCTACCGGGACAGGACCGTCTACGAGCAGTACTTC
CASSYRDRTVYEQYF
>once|TRBV2|-|TRBJ1-2
TGTGCCAGCAGTGAATCAGCGACAGGAAGTGGCTACACCTTC
CASSESATGSGYTF
>-|TRBV6-5|-|TRBJ1-3
TGTGCCAGCAGAGCGGCGGTGGCTGGAAACACCATATATTTT
CASRAAVAGNTIYF
>-|TRBV4-1|-|TRBJ1-2
TGCGCCAGCAGCCCCCCGCTAGGGAAGTATGGCTACACCTTC
CASSPPLGKYGYTF
>-|TRBV7-8|-|TRBJ1-2
TGTGCCAGCAGCTTACAAACGGACGGGCAGCTCTATGGCTACACCTTC
CASSLQTDGQLYGYTF
>-|TRBV5-4|TRBD1|TRBJ1-4
TGTGCCAGCAGCTGGGGGGACAGTCTTGAAAAACTGTTTTTT
CASSWGDSLEKLFF
>-|TRBV11-2|-|TRBJ2-3
TGTGCCAGCAGCTTGTCGGGATTCGCAGATACGCAGTATTTT
CASSLSGFADTQYF
>once|TRBV7-8|TRBD1|TRBJ2-7
TGTGCCAGCAGCCAAATCCGGGACAGGGGCCCCTACGAGCAGTACTTC
CASSQIRDRGPYEQYF
>-|TRBV23-1|-|TRBJ2-6
TGCGCCAGCAGTCGTTGGCCCCCAACCCGGGACGTAAGATTCTCTGGGGCCAACGTCCTGACTTTC
CASSRWPPTRDVRFSGANVLTF
>-|TRBV2|-|TRBJ2-7
TGTGCCAGCAGTGAAGGGGGCTCCGGGAGTTCCTACGAGCAGTACTTC
CASSEGGSGSSYEQYF
>-|TRBV10-2|TRBD1|TRBJ2-2
TGCGCCAGCAGTGGGACAGGGGGCACCGGGGAGCTGTTTTTT
CASSGTGGTGELFF
>-|TRBV29-1|TRBD2|TRBJ2-1
TGCAGCGTTGAATCGGACGGGAGGGCCTACAATGAGCAGTTCTTC
CSVESDGRAYNEQFF
>-|TRBV27|-|TRBJ2-2
TGTGCCAGCACCGGAGGGCCCGCGAACACCGGGGAGCTGTTTTTT
CASTGGPANTGELFF
>-|TRBV19|TRBD1|TRBJ1-5
TGTGCCAGTAGGACAGGGTTCGGCAATCAGCCCCAGCATTTT
CASRTGFGNQPQHF
>-|TRBV6-5|-|TRBJ1-2
TGTGCCAGCTATGGGATTACAGGTGGAGGGGATGGCTACACCTTC
CASYGITGGGDGYTF
>-|TRBV7-9|-|TRBJ1-1
TGTGCCAGCAGCTTCGGCGGCAGGCAGAACACTGAAGCTTTCTTT
CASSFGGRQNTEAFF
>once|TRBV11-2|TRBD2|TRBJ2-7
TGTGCCAGCAGCTTCTCACTAGCGGGAGGGCTCGGCGAGCAGTACTTC
CASSFSLAGGLGEQYF
>-|TRBV29-1|-|TRBJ2-3
TGCAGCGTTAGGGACGGACGCCTCACAGATACGCAGTATTTT
CSVRDGRLTDTQYF
>-|TRBV27|-|TRBJ1-2
TGTGCCAGCAGTTTTAGGGACGGTAACTATGGCTACACCTTC
CASSFRDGNYGYTF
>-|TRBV5-6|-|TRBJ2-7
TGTGCCAGCAGCTCGGATGACGACAGGACGAACTCCTACGAGCAGTACTTC
CASSSDDDRTNSYEQYF
>-|TRBV12-3/TRBV12-4|TRBD2|TRBJ2-1
TGTGCCAGCAGTTTTAGCGGGAGAAATGAGCAGTTCTTC
CASSFSGRNEQFF
>-|TRBV7-6|-|TRBJ1-4
TGTGCCAGCAGCTTAGGAGGTTTCGGCGGTGAAAAACTGTTTTTT
CASSLGGFGGEKLFF
>-|TRBV28|-|TRBJ2-7
TGTGCCAGCAGCCATGACACCGCGAGCTCCTACGAGCAGTACTTC
CASSHDTASSYEQYF
>-|TRBV7-8|TRBD1|TRBJ1-3
TGTGCCAGCAGGCTTGGGACAGGGGCCCACTCTGGAAACACCATATATTTT
CASRLGTGAHSGNTIYF
>-|TRBV5-1|TRBD2|TRBJ2-1
TGCGCCAGCAGCTCGCTCCGGGAGGGGAATGAGCAGTTCTTC
CASSSLREGNEQFF
>-|TRBV19|-|TRBJ1-1
TGTGCCAGTAGTGCCGGGACCTTTCCGAACACTGAAGCTTTCTTT
CASSAGTFPNTEAFF
>-|TRBV19|TRBD2|TRBJ2-3
TGTGCCAGTAGTAGGGGACTAGAAGGCACGCAGTATTTT
CASSRGLEGTQYF
>-|TRBV27|-|TRBJ1-2
TGTGCCAGCAGTTTACAACCCGCGGGGTATGGCTACACCTTC
CASSLQPAGYGYTF
>-|TRBV5-1|TRBD2|TRBJ2-3
TGCGCCAGCAGCCAGGGACTAGCGGGAGGACTAACTGGGGTGACAGATACGCAGTATTTT
CASSQGLAGGLTGVTDTQYF
>few|TRBV5-1|-|TRBJ2-5
TGCGCCAGCAGCTTGATAGGTAAAGAGACCCAGTACTTC
CASSLIGKETQYF
>-|TRBV4-1|-|TRBJ2-5
TGCGCCAGCAGCCATAGGGTCCGGACCCAAGAGACCCAGTACTTC
CASSHRVRTQETQYF
>-|TRBV15|-|TRBJ1-6
TGTGCCACCAGCAGAGATATCGGACGGATTAATTCACCCCTCCACTTT
CATSRDIGRINSPLHF
>-|TRBV10-3|TRBD1|TRBJ2-7
TGTGCCATCAGAAGTGGACAGGGCCCCTACGAGCAGTACTTC
CAIRSGQGPYEQYF
>-|TRBV28|TRBD1|TRBJ1-5
TGTGCCAGCAGTTGGGGGGGACAGGGAACTTATAGCAATCAGCCCCAGCATTTT
CASSWGGQGTYSNQPQHF
>few|TRBV29-1|-|TRBJ1-1
TGCAGCGTTGAACTCCTGCTGGGCGAAGGGATCACTGAAGCTTTCTTT
CSVELLLGEGITEAFF
>-|TRBV19|-|TRBJ2-3
TGTGCCAGTAGTCTTTCTCTTGGGAGTACAGATACGCAGTATTTT
CASSLSLGSTDTQYF
>-|TRBV25-1|-|TRBJ2-1
TGTGCCAGCAGTGCTGTGGGCTCACGCTACAATGAGCAGTTCTTC
CASSAVGSRYNEQFF
>-|TRBV27|-|TRBJ1-1
TGTGCCAGCAGTTTCTCCCTCGGGGACACTGAAGCTTTCTTT
CASSFSLGDTEAFF
>-|TRBV4-2|TRBD2|TRBJ2-4
TGTGCCAGCAGCCGGCTAGCGGGAGTTGACAAAAACATTCAGTACTTC
CASSRLAGVDKNIQYF
>-|TRBV2|TRBD2|TRBJ2-7
TGTGCCAGCAGTGTGGGGGGGGATTTTTCACCCGAGCAGTACTTC
CASSVGGDFSPEQYF
>-|TRBV27|TRBD1|TRBJ2-7
TGTGCCAGCAGTTTATTAGGACAGGGCTCCTACGAGCAGTACTTC
CASSLLGQGSYEQYF
>-|TRBV11-3|-|TRBJ1-1
TGTGCCAGCAGCTTTACAGGGAACACTGAAGCTTTCTTT
CASSFTGNTEAFF
>-|TRBV5-1|-|TRBJ1-2
TGCGCCAGCAGCTTGGAGGTCGGGGGCGGGGGCTACACCTTC
CASSLEVGGGGYTF
>once|TRBV5-6|-|TRBJ1-1
TGTGCCAGCAGCCCCCCCCTGGGTGAAGCTTTCTTT
CASSPPLGEAFF
>-|TRBV29-1|-|TRBJ2-7
TGCAGCGTGACCATAGCTACGAAGCAGTACTTC
CSVTIATKQYF
>-|TRBV5-1|-|TRBJ1-6
TGCGCCAGCAGCGATTCTGGGACTGGGAATTCACCCCTCCACTTT
CASSDSGTGNSPLHF
>-|TRBV3-1/TRBV3-2|-|TRBJ2-1
TGTGCCAGCAGCCAACTCGGGGGCCTGGGAAACAATGAGCAGTTCTTC
CASSQLGGLGNNEQFF
>-|TRBV28|-|TRBJ2-6
TGTGCCAGCAGTTTATGGGCGGGGCCTTCTGGGGCCAACGTCCTGACTTTC
CASSLWAGPSGANVLTF
>-|TRBV5-1|-|TRBJ2-2
TGCGCCAGCAGCTTTACCGGGACGACGAACACCGGGGAGCTGTTTTTT
CASSFTGTTNTGELFF